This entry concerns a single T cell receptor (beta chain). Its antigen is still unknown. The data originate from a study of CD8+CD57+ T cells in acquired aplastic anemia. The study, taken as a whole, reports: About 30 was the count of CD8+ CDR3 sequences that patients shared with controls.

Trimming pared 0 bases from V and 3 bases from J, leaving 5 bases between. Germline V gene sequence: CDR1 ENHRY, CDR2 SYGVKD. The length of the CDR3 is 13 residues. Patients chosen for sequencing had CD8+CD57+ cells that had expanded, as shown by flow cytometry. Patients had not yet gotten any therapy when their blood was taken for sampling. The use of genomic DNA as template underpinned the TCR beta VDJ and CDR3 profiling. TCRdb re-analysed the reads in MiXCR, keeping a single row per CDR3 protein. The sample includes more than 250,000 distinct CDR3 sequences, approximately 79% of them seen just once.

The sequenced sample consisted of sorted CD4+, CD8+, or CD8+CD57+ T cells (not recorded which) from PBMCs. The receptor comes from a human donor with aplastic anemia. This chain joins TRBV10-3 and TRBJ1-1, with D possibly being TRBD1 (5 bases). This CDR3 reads CAISESRDTEAFF. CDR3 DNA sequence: TGTGCCATCAGTGAGTCCAGGGACACTGAAGCTTTCTTT.